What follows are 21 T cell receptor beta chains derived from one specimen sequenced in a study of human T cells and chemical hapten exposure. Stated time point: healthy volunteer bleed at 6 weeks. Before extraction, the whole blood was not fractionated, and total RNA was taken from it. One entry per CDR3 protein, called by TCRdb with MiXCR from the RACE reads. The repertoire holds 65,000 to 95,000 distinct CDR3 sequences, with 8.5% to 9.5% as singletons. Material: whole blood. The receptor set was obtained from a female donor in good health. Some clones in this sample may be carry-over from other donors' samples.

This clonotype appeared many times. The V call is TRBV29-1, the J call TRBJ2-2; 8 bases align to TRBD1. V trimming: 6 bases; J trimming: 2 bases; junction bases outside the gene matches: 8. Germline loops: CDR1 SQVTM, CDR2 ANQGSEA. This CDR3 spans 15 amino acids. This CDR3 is CSVAQGAYNTGELFF. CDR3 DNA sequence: TGCAGCGTCGCCCAGGGGGCTTATAACACCGGGGAGCTGTTTTTT.

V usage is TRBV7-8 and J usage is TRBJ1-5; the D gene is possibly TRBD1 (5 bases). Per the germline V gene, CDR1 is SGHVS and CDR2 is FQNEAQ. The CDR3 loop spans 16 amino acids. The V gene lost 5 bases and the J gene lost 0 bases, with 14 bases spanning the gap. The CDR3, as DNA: TGTGCCAGCAGCCCCAGACAGAAGAGTAGCAATCAGCCCCAGCATTTT. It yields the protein CASSPRQKSSNQPQHF.

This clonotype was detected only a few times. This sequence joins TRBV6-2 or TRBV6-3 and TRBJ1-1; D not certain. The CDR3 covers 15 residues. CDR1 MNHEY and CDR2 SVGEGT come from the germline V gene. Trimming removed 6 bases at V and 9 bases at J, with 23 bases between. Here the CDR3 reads CASSPGSPSLGKAFF. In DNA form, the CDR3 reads TGTGCCAGCAGCCCCGGATCACCCTCGTTGGGTAAAGCTTTCTTT.

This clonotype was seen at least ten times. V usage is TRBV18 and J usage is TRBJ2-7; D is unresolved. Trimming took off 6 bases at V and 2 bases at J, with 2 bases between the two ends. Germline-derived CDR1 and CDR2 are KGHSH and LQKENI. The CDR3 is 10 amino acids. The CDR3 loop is CASSPYEQYF. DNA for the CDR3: TGTGCCAGCTCTCCCTACGAGCAGTACTTC.

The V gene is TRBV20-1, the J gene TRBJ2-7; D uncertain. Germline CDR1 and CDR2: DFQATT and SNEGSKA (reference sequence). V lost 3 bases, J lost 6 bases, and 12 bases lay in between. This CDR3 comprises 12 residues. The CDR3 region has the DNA TGCAGTGCTAGGATGGGTCTGGTCGAGCAGTACTTC. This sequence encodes CSARMGLVEQYF.

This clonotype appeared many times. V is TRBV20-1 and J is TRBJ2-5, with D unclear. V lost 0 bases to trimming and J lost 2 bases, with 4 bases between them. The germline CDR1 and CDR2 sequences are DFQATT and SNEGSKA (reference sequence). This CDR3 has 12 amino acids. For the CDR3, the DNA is TGCAGTGCTAGAGAAGGGCAAGAGACCCAGTACTTC. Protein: CSAREGQETQYF.

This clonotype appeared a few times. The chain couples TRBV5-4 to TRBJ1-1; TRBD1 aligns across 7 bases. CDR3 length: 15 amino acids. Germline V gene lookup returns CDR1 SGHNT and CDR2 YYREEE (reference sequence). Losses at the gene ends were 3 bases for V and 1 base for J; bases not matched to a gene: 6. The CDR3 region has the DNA TGTGCCAGCAGCTCCGGGGGGACAGAGAACACTGAAGCTTTCTTT. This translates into CASSSGGTENTEAFF.

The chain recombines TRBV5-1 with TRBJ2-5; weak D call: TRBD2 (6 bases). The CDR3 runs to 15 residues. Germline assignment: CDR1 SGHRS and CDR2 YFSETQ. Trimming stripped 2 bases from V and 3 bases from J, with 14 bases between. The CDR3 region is CASSLGSGPKETQYF. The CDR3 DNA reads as TGCGCCAGCAGCTTAGGTAGCGGACCGAAAGAGACCCAGTACTTC.

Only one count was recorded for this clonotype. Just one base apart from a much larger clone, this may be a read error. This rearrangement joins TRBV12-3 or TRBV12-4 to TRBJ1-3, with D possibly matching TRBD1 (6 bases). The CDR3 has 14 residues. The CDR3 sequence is CASSFAGAGNTKYF. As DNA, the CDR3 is TGTGCCAGCAGTTTTGCGGGGGCTGGAAACACCAAATATTTT.

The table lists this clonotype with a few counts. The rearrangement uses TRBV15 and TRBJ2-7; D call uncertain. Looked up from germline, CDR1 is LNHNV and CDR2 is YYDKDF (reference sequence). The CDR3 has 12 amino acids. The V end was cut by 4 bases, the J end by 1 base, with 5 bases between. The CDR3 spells CATSTRSYEQYF. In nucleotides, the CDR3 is TGTGCCACCAGCACGAGATCCTACGAGCAGTACTTC.

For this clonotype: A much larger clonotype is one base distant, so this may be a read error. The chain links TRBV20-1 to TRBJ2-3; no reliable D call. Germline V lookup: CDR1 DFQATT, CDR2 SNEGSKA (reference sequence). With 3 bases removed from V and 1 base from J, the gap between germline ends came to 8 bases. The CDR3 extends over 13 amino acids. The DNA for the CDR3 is TGCAGTGCTAGTTCGTCGGGCACAGATACGCAGTATTTT. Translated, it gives CSASSSGTDTQYF.

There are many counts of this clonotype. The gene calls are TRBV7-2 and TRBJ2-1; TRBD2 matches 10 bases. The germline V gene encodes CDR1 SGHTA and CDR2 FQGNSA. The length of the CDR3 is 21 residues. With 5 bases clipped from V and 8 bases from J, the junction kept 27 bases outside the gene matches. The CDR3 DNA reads TGTGCCAGCAGCCCGATGTACGAGGTGATGAGCGGGGGGGCCTTCGGGGATGAGCAGTTCTTC. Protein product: CASSPMYEVMSGGAFGDEQFF. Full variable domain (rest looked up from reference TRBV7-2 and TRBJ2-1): GAGVSQSPSNKVTEKGKDVELRCDPISGHTALYWYRQSLGQGLEFLIYFQGNSAPDKSGLPSDRFSAERTGGSVSTLTIQRTQQEDSAVYLCASSPMYEVMSGGAFGDEQFFGPGTRLTVL.

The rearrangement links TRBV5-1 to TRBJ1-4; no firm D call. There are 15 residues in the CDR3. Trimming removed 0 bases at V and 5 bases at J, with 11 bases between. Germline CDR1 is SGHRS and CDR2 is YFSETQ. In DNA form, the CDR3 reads TGCGCCAGCAGCTTGGAGGGATTCACGAATGAAAAACTGTTTTTT. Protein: CASSLEGFTNEKLFF.

CDR3 in DNA: TGTGCCAGCAGCCCGTTTCTCGCTCACACTGAAGCTTTCTTT. It is translated as CASSPFLAHTEAFF. V and J are TRBV4-2 and TRBJ1-1; no firm D call. Germline V CDR1 and CDR2: LGHNA, YNFKEQ. The CDR3 covers 14 residues. The V gene lost 4 bases and the J gene lost 3 bases, with 12 bases spanning the gap.

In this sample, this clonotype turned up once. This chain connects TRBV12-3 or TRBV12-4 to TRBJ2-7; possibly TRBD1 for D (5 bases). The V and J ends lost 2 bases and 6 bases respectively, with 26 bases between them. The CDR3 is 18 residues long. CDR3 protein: CASSLYGPEGARMGEQYF. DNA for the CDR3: TGTGCCAGCAGTTTATATGGCCCAGAAGGGGCGAGGATGGGCGAGCAGTACTTC.

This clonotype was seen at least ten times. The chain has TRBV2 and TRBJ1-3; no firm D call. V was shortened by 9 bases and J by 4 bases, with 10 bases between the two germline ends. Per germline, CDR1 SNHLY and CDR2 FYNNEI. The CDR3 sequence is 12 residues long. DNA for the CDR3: TGTGCCAGTAGGTCGGGCGGAAACACCATATATTTT. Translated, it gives CASRSGGNTIYF.

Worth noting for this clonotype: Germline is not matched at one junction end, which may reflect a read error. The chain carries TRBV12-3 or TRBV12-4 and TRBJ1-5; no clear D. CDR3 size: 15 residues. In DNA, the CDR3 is TGTGCCAGCGGTTTGGAAAAACAACACAATCAGCCCCAGCATTTT. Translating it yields CASGLEKQHNQPQHF.

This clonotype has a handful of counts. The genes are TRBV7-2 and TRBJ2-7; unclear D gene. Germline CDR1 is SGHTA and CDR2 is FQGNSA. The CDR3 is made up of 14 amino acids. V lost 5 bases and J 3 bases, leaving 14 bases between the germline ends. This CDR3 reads CASSPPDRRYEQYF. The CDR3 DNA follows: TGTGCCAGCAGCCCTCCGGACCGACGCTACGAGCAGTACTTC.

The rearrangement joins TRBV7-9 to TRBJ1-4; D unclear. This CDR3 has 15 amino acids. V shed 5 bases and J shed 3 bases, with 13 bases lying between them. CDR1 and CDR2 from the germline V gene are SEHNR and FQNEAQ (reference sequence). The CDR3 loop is CASSPRSEANEKLFF. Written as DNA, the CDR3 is TGTGCCAGCAGCCCCCGCAGTGAAGCTAATGAAAAACTGTTTTTT.

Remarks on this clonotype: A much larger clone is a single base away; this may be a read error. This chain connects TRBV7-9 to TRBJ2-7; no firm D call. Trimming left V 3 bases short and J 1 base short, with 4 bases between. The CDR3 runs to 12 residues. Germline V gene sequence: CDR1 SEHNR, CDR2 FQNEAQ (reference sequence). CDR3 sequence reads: CASSLGSYEQYF. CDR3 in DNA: TGTGCCAGCAGCTTGGGTTCCTACGAGCAGTACTTC.

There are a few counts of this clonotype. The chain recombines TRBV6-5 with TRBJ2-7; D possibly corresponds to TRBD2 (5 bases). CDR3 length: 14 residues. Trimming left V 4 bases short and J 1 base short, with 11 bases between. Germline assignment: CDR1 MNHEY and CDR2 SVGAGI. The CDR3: CASSSTGISYEQYF. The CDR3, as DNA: TGTGCCAGCAGTTCTACCGGGATATCCTACGAGCAGTACTTC.